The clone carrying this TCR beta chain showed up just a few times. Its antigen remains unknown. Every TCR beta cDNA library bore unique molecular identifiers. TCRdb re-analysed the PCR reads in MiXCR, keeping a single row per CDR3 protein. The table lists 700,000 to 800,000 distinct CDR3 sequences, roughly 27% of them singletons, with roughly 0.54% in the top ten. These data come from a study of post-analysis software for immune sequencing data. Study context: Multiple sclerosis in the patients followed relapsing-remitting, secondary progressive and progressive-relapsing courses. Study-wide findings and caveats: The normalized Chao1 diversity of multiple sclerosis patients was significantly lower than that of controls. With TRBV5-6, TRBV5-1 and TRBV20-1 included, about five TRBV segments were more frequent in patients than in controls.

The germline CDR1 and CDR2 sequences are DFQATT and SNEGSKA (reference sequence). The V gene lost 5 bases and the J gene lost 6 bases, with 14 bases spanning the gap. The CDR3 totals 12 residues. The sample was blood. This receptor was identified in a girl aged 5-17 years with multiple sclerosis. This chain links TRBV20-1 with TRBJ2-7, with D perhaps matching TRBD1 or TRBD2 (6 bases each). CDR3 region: CSARSGASEQYF. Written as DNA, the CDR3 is TGCAGTGCTCGATCGGGGGCGTCCGAGCAGTACTTC.